This T cell receptor beta chain was observed in a study of control samples from healthy donors and cancer patients. Germline V lookup: CDR1 MRHNA, CDR2 SNTAGT. The V and J ends lost 6 bases and 2 bases respectively, with 10 bases between them. The length of the CDR3 is 14 residues. Sequencing used immunoSEQ multiplex PCR; TCRdb keeps in-frame clones, though not all of them. The repertoire holds about 76,000 clones, with under 90% as singletons. The V gene is TRBV6-4, the J gene TRBJ2-2; D possibly uses TRBD1 or TRBD2 (5 bases each). This receptor was taken from a woman in her forties or fifties with colorectal cancer. Sequenced sample: PBMCs. DNA of the CDR3: TGTGCCAGCAGCCGGGGCCTTAACACCGGGGAGCTGTTTTTT. Protein: CASSRGLNTGELFF.